The clone carrying this T cell receptor beta chain was seen a handful of times. The entry originates in a study of blood T cell repertoires in COVID-19. CDR1 and CDR2 (germline): SNHLY, FYNNEI. J lost 4 bases, V lost 5 bases, and 3 bases had no gene match. The CDR3 is 13 residues long. Here immunoSEQ multiplex PCR was the method, and the copy in TCRdb shows in-frame clones only, minus some. The table lists a few hundred thousand clones, 90% of them singletons. Specimen: peripheral blood. This clonotype originated in a woman between 25 and 40 years old with COVID-19, enrolled during active disease. V is TRBV2 and J is TRBJ2-7; 9 bases match TRBD1. This CDR3 is CASSTGGVYEQYF. Written as DNA, the CDR3 is TGTGCCAGCAGTACAGGGGGCGTTTACGAGCAGTACTTC.